This TCR beta chain was obtained from a study of cytomegalovirus exposure and HLA in healthy donors. General study findings and limits: The study recorded about 160 TCR beta chains that were cytomegalovirus-associated. A later analysis found TCR association rates differed by HLA locus, highest for DRB1 and lowest for HLA-C.

Both 60 Vbeta primers and 13 Jbeta primers went into the PCR. Source study methods: Roughly 81 million unique TCR beta chains, roughly 11 million shared, were counted in a later analysis. Clones were sequenced by immunoSEQ multiplex PCR, and TCRdb holds only the in-frame ones, with some missing. The V and J calls and clone size come from that table; D and trimming were worked out from the DNA. Among tens of thousands of clones listed, around 78% were seen once. About this clone: Its matching antigen is unknown.

Nominal health characterized the donors when sampled, though unrecorded immune exposures were likely. After removal of 3 bases from V and 4 bases from J, the junction contained 6 bases not matched to a gene. This CDR3 region has 15 residues. From germline, CDR1 is LNHDA and CDR2 SQIVND (reference sequence). The gene calls are TRBV19 and TRBJ2-3; 8 bases agree with TRBD1. This clonotype originated in a female donor in good health and CMV-seronegative. The sample was PBMCs. Written as DNA, the CDR3 is TGTGCCAGTAGTATTCGAGACAGGGGACCAGATACGCAGTATTTT. As protein: CASSIRDRGPDTQYF.